The text below deals with one TCR beta chain. The sample originates from a study of shared clonotypes between healthy human individuals. Measured with immunoSEQ multiplex PCR; TCRdb has only the in-frame clones, and not every one. The data show about 1.1 million clones, roughly 80% seen once. Deletions cut 2 bases from V and 6 bases from J, with 13 bases between. Germline CDR1 reads MDHEN; CDR2 reads SYDVKM. CDR3 length: 14 amino acids. The clonotype originates from a man aged 18-30 years in good health. Some clones in this sample may be carry-over from other donors' samples. This chain connects TRBV28 to TRBJ1-2, with D possibly TRBD1 on 5 matching bases. Source material: memory CD4+ T cells from PBMCs. As for subset: CD45RA-negative fraction. The CDR3 nucleotides are TGTGCCAGCAGTTTAGTCGGCAGGGTTCATGGCTACACCTTC. Protein sequence: CASSLVGRVHGYTF.